This T cell receptor beta chain was identified in a study of blood T cell repertoires in COVID-19. Data came from immunoSEQ multiplex PCR; TCRdb stores just in-frame clones and leaves some out. This table has about 230,000 clones, 85% to 90% appearing once. Sequencing was done on a sample of peripheral blood. The sequence derives from a man aged 45 to 65 with COVID-19, enrolled during active disease.

The CDR3 protein is CASGGLAGASEQFF. The CDR3 DNA reads TGTGCCAGCGGGGGACTAGCGGGAGCCAGTGAGCAGTTCTTC. V and J are TRBV6-5 and TRBJ2-1, with 14 nucleotides matching TRBD2. This CDR3 region has 14 residues. Germline V gene lookup returns CDR1 MNHEY and CDR2 SVGAGI. V shed 8 bases, J shed 9 bases, and the junction held 6 bases outside the gene matches.